These T cell receptor beta chains were read from a single sample in a study of blood T cell repertoires in COVID-19. Using immunoSEQ multiplex PCR, the repertoire was profiled, and TCRdb retains in-frame clones only, with some absent. The profile covers around 55,000 clones, with 90% appearing a single time and roughly 6.4% taken by the ten largest. The sequenced sample consisted of peripheral blood. These TCRs come from a man aged 40-50 years with acute or convalescent COVID-19. The CDR3 runs from the conserved cysteine through the conserved F or W. D genes are given only for firm matches. Rows give clone size only sometimes, using once, few, many, or a class for an expanded clone.

clone_size j_call v_call d_call cdr3_aa cdr3_nt
- TRBJ2-1 TRBV2 TRBD2 CASSDPKIAGYNEQFF TGTGCCAGCAGTGATCCCAAGATAGCGGGGTACAATGAGCAGTTCTTC
- TRBJ1-3 TRBV18 - CASSPGSGTGNTIYF TGTGCCAGCTCACCAGGTTCAGGGACAGGAAACACCATATATTTT
- TRBJ2-7 TRBV12-3/TRBV12-4 - CASSSNREQYF TGTGCCAGCAGTTCAAATAGAGAGCAGTACTTC
once TRBJ2-1 TRBV27 - CASSFQGEEQFF TGTGCCAGCAGTTTCCAGGGCGAAGAGCAGTTCTTC
- TRBJ1-2 TRBV6-5 TRBD1 CASRGTEIGNYGYTF TGTGCCAGCAGAGGGACAGAAATTGGGAACTATGGCTACACCTTC
- TRBJ1-5 TRBV12-5 TRBD1 CASSGVNKRTGGEPLHQPQHF TGTGCTAGTTCAGGGGTCAATAAACGGACAGGGGGCGAACCACTTCATCAGCCCCAGCATTTT
- TRBJ1-1 TRBV19 - CASSTKNTEAFF TGTGCCAGTAGTACCAAGAACACTGAAGCTTTCTTT
once TRBJ2-5 TRBV12-2 - CASRLEDSGRAWAGVRKETQYF TGTGCAAGTCGCTTAGAAGACAGCGGGAGGGCCTGGGCTGGAGTTCGGAAAGAGACCCAGTACTTC
- TRBJ1-1 TRBV3-1/TRBV3-2 TRBD1 CASSQLQGANTEAFF TGTGCCAGCAGCCAACTTCAGGGGGCAAATACTGAAGCTTTCTTT
- TRBJ1-1 TRBV9 TRBD1 CASSGQGNTEAFF TGTGCCAGCAGCGGACAGGGCAACACTGAAGCTTTCTTT
- TRBJ1-2 TRBV5-1 TRBD1 CASSFDRGYGYTF TGCGCCAGCAGCTTCGACAGGGGATACGGCTACACCTTC
- TRBJ2-7 TRBV11-2 - CASSFLGGPYEQYF TGTGCCAGCAGCTTCCTCGGAGGCCCCTACGAGCAGTACTTC
- TRBJ2-1 TRBV5-8 TRBD2 CASSSSGLASYNEQFF TGTGCCAGCAGCTCTTCGGGACTAGCCTCCTACAATGAGCAGTTCTTC
few TRBJ2-1 TRBV25-1 TRBD2 CASSDPPSGSQNEQFF TGTGCCAGCAGTGATCCCCCTAGCGGGAGTCAGAATGAGCAGTTCTTC
- TRBJ2-7 TRBV7-2 TRBD2 CASSRRGGDFGQYF TGTGCCAGCAGCCGGCGGGGGGGGGATTTCGGTCAGTACTTC
once TRBJ1-1 TRBV5-1 - CASSLLTLNTEAFF TGCGCCAGCAGCTTGTTAACTTTGAACACTGAAGCTTTCTTT
- TRBJ2-5 TRBV18 - CASSPIQGSMAQYF TGTGCCAGCTCACCGATACAGGGTTCCATGGCCCAGTACTTC
once TRBJ2-2 TRBV24-1 - CATSDGRETGELFF TGTGCCACCAGTGATGGGAGAGAGACCGGGGAGCTGTTTTTT
- TRBJ1-5 TRBV7-9 TRBD1 CASSSGTDHNQPQHF TGTGCCAGCAGCTCCGGGACAGACCACAATCAGCCCCAGCATTTT
- TRBJ1-6 TRBV2 - CASSVYGGTNSPLHF TGTGCCAGCAGTGTGTACGGGGGAACTAATTCACCCCTCCACTTT
- TRBJ1-6 TRBV4-1 - CASSQDNNPPLHF TGCGCCAGCAGCCAAGATAACAATCCGCCCCTCCACTTT
- TRBJ2-7 TRBV5-5 - CASSLITYEQYF TGTGCCAGCAGCTTGATTACCTACGAGCAGTACTTC
- TRBJ2-7 TRBV9 - CASSDGTYEQYF TGTGCCAGCAGCGATGGGACTTACGAGCAGTACTTC
- TRBJ1-5 TRBV27 - CASSPGLGSNQPQHF TGTGCCAGCAGTCCTGGGCTGGGCAGCAATCAGCCCCAGCATTTT
- TRBJ2-1 TRBV5-4 TRBD2 CASSARSGRAKDEQFF TGTGCCAGCAGCGCCAGGAGCGGGAGGGCCAAAGATGAGCAGTTCTTC
- TRBJ2-7 TRBV27 TRBD1 CASAGQGRGEQYF TGTGCCAGCGCCGGACAGGGGAGGGGCGAGCAGTACTTC
- TRBJ2-2 TRBV4-1 TRBD2 CASSQGGLAGVGTGELFF TGCGCCAGCAGCCAAGGGGGACTAGCGGGAGTAGGAACCGGGGAGCTGTTTTTT
- TRBJ1-3 TRBV19 TRBD1 CASSIGSGTGFSGNTIYF TGTGCCAGTAGTATAGGTTCGGGGACAGGGTTTTCTGGAAACACCATATATTTT
- TRBJ2-3 TRBV5-1 TRBD1 CASSQTGGGDTQYF TGCGCCAGCAGCCAGACAGGGGGCGGTGATACGCAGTATTTT
- TRBJ2-3 TRBV4-1 - CASSQDSPSADTQYF TGCGCCAGCAGCCAAGATAGTCCCTCCGCAGATACGCAGTATTTT
- TRBJ2-2 TRBV18 TRBD2 CASSPRRTSGSTGELFF TGTGCCAGCTCCCCCAGAAGGACTAGCGGGAGCACCGGGGAGCTGTTTTTT
- TRBJ2-5 TRBV19 - CASSAGLLQETQYF TGTGCCAGTAGTGCGGGACTCCTTCAAGAGACCCAGTACTTC
- TRBJ2-3 TRBV5-6 TRBD2 CASSLASGSTDTQYF TGTGCCAGCAGCTTGGCTAGCGGGAGCACAGATACGCAGTATTTT
- TRBJ2-3 TRBV19 - CATGEGTDTQYF TGTGCCACCGGGGAGGGCACAGATACGCAGTATTTT
- TRBJ1-1 TRBV19 TRBD1 CASSTTGDGPEAFF TGTGCCAGTAGTACGACAGGGGATGGCCCTGAAGCTTTCTTT
- TRBJ2-2 TRBV7-2 - CASSRRQGGNTGELFF TGTGCCAGCAGCCGTCGGCAGGGTGGAAACACCGGGGAGCTGTTTTTT
- TRBJ2-2 TRBV7-7 - CASSTRRDTGELFF TGTGCTAGCAGCACCAGGCGGGACACCGGGGAGCTGTTTTTT
- TRBJ2-1 TRBV24-1 TRBD1 CATSITGTGGYNEQFF TGTGCCACCAGTATCACTGGGACAGGGGGGTACAATGAGCAGTTCTTC
- TRBJ2-5 TRBV5-1 TRBD2 CASSFGTSASETQYF TGCGCCAGCAGCTTTGGGACTAGCGCATCCGAGACCCAGTACTTC
- TRBJ2-7 TRBV19 TRBD2 CASSPLTSGSSYEQYF TGTGCCAGTAGTCCTTTGACTAGCGGGAGCTCTTACGAGCAGTACTTC
- TRBJ2-7 TRBV6-5 TRBD2 CASRSPASGSNEQYF TGTGCCAGCAGGAGTCCGGCTAGCGGGAGTAACGAGCAGTACTTC
- TRBJ2-7 TRBV27 TRBD2 CASRRTSGVYEQYF TGTGCCAGCAGGCGGACTAGCGGCGTGTACGAGCAGTACTTC
- TRBJ2-5 TRBV10-1 - CASSESPEPRGTQYF TGCGCCAGCAGTGAGTCGCCGGAGCCCAGGGGGACCCAGTACTTC
- TRBJ2-7 TRBV5-1 - CASSPGGGLPGEQYF TGCGCCAGCAGCCCCGGAGGGGGCCTCCCGGGGGAGCAGTACTTC
- TRBJ1-1 TRBV5-5 - CASSLVLMNTEAFF TGTGCCAGCAGCTTGGTCCTTATGAACACTGAAGCTTTCTTT
- TRBJ2-4 TRBV19 TRBD1 CASSIGGNDRGKNIQYF TGTGCCAGTAGTATAGGAGGTAATGACAGGGGAAAAAACATTCAGTACTTC
- TRBJ1-2 TRBV6-4 TRBD1 CASSEGQGATSYTF TGTGCCAGCAGTGAGGGACAGGGGGCCACGAGCTACACCTTC